The 14 T cell receptor beta chains below all came from one sample that was sequenced in a study of radiation and T cells in renal cell carcinoma. Sequenced by immunoSEQ multiplex PCR; TCRdb stores in-frame clones only, minus some. The sample records fewer than 200,000 clones, about nine tenths being singletons. Time point specified: blood 4 weeks post-SBRT, at nephrectomy. The treatment denotes: 15 Gy SBRT to primary tumor, nephrectomy 4 weeks later. The sample consisted of blood, taken from a patient whose treatment included radiotherapy and nephrectomy. These receptors were obtained from a woman aged 50 to 60 with renal cell carcinoma.

The CDR3 nucleotides are TGCGCCAGCAGCTTAGGTCCGTCAGCTGGGGCCAACGTCCTGACTTTC. Its translation is CASSLGPSAGANVLTF. The chain joins TRBV5-1 to TRBJ2-6; D remains unclear. This CDR3 region has 16 residues. V lost 2 bases to trimming and J lost 2 bases, with 11 bases between them. Germline assignment: CDR1 SGHRS and CDR2 YFSETQ. Full variable domain (rest looked up from reference TRBV5-1 and TRBJ2-6): KAGVTQTPRYLIKTRGQQVTLSCSPISGHRSVSWYQQTPGQGLQFLFEYFSETQRNKGNFPGRFSGRQFSNSRSEMNVSTLELGDSALYLCASSLGPSAGANVLTFGAGSRLTVL.

The chain employs TRBV19 and TRBJ2-7; D is unclear. Between the trimmed V and J ends, which lost 5 bases and 4 bases, there was a span of 18 bases. Germline V gives CDR1 LNHDA, CDR2 SQIVND (reference sequence). CDR3 length equals 15 residues. The CDR3 bases are TGTGCCAGTAGTTCCCAATTGAACCTGGGTTACGAGCAGTACTTC. The encoded protein is CASSSQLNLGYEQYF.

The chain uses TRBV6-1 and TRBJ2-6; no clear D gene. V was pared by 6 bases and J by 0 bases, with 6 bases between. The germline gives CDR1 MNHNS, CDR2 SASEGT. This CDR3 spans 14 amino acids. CDR3 in amino acids: CASRVNSGANVLTF. CDR3 DNA sequence: TGTGCCAGCAGGGTGAACTCTGGGGCCAACGTCCTGACTTTC.

The V and J genes are TRBV2 and TRBJ2-7, with a possible D match to TRBD1 (6 bases). V gave up 1 base and J gave up 3 bases, with 10 bases separating them. The germline V gene has CDR1 SNHLY and CDR2 FYNNEI. The CDR3 has 14 amino acids. CDR3 nucleotides: TGTGCCAGCAGTGAAGGACAGGCGAACTACGAGCAGTACTTC. It specifies CASSEGQANYEQYF.

This rearrangement joins TRBV7-9 to TRBJ1-2, with 8 bases fitting TRBD1. The CDR3 runs 15 residues. Germline assignment: CDR1 SEHNR and CDR2 FQNEAQ (reference sequence). The V gene end was trimmed by 5 bases and the J gene end by 8 bases; junction bases not matched to a gene: 13. As DNA, the CDR3 is TGTGCCAGCAGCCCGATTGGACAGGGACGATTGGGCTACACCTTC. Its protein is CASSPIGQGRLGYTF. Complete variable domain (other parts from reference TRBV7-9 and TRBJ1-2): DTGVSQNPRHKITKRGQNVTFRCDPISEHNRLYWYRQTLGQGPEFLTYFQNEAQLEKSRLLSDRFSAERPKGSFSTLEIQRTEQGDSAMYLCASSPIGQGRLGYTFGSGTRLTVV.

The chain couples TRBV9 to TRBJ1-1; D might be TRBD1 (6 bases). Germline CDR1 SGDLS, CDR2 YYNGEE. The CDR3 spans 16 residues. With 0 bases removed from V and 2 bases from J, the gap between germline ends came to 14 bases. CDR3 region: CASSVDPTGSNTEAFF. CDR3 bases: TGTGCCAGCAGCGTAGACCCTACAGGGTCTAACACTGAAGCTTTCTTT. The full variable domain, rest sourced from reference TRBV9 and TRBJ1-1, is DSGVTQTPKHLITATGQRVTLRCSPRSGDLSVYWYQQSLDQGLQFLIQYYNGEERAKGNILERFSAQQFPDLHSELNLSSLELGDSALYFCASSVDPTGSNTEAFFGQGTRLTVV.

The gene calls are TRBV6-1 and TRBJ1-2; the match to TRBD1 covers 7 bases. The CDR3 consists of 13 residues. CDR1 and CDR2 (germline): MNHNS, SASEGT. The trim removed 5 bases at V and 3 bases at J, leaving 3 bases unmatched. The CDR3 protein is CASSFTGDYGYTF. The CDR3, as DNA: TGTGCCAGCAGTTTTACAGGGGACTATGGCTACACCTTC.

The chain recombines TRBV5-4 with TRBJ1-6; D is unclear. The CDR3 covers 15 residues. Looked up from germline, CDR1 is SGHNT and CDR2 is YYREEE (reference sequence). Trimming took off 5 bases at V and 7 bases at J, with 16 bases between the two ends. The CDR3 spells CASRGGDTMNSPLHF. For the CDR3, the DNA is TGTGCCAGCAGGGGTGGCGACACCATGAATTCACCCCTCCACTTT. The complete variable domain, with remaining parts taken from reference TRBV5-4 and TRBJ1-6, reads ETGVTQSPTHLIKTRGQQVTLRCSSQSGHNTVSWYQQALGQGPQFIFQYYREEENGRGNFPPRFSGLQFPNYSSELNVNALELDDSALYLCASRGGDTMNSPLHFGNGTRLTVT.

Regarding this clone: The junction does not match germline at one end; this may be a read error. The V and J genes are TRBV7-7 and TRBJ2-5; the match to TRBD1 covers 8 bases. Germline values: CDR1 SSHAT, CDR2 FNYEAQ (reference sequence). This CDR3 has 14 residues. The CDR3: CASSQTGVGETQYF. The CDR3 region has the DNA TGTGCTAGCAGCCAGACAGGGGTGGGCGAGACCCAGTACTTC.

The chain uses TRBV6-5 and TRBJ1-2; D uncertain. V gave up 5 bases and J gave up 0 bases, with 13 bases separating them. In germline, CDR1 is MNHEY, CDR2 SVGAGI. The CDR3 covers 15 residues. The CDR3 sequence: CASSPGREANYGYTF. In DNA, the CDR3 is TGTGCCAGCAGTCCCGGACGGGAAGCTAACTATGGCTACACCTTC.

This chain links TRBV7-2 with TRBJ2-2; D gene ambiguous. Germline assignment: CDR1 SGHTA and CDR2 FQGNSA. The CDR3 length is 13 residues. V lost 5 bases and J lost 6, with 10 bases in between. The CDR3 protein is CASSPTGPGELFF. The CDR3 region has the DNA TGTGCCAGCAGCCCGACCGGTCCCGGGGAGCTGTTTTTT.

The genes are TRBV19 and TRBJ2-3; 7 nucleotides line up with TRBD2. The ends lost 3 bases at V and 0 bases at J; junction bases unmatched: 3. The CDR3 consists of 15 residues. The V gene's germline CDR1 is LNHDA and CDR2 SQIVND (reference sequence). CDR3 in amino acids: CASSMRGTSTDTQYF. CDR3 nucleotides: TGTGCCAGTAGTATGCGGGGGACTAGCACAGATACGCAGTATTTT.

V is TRBV10-3 and J is TRBJ1-4, with D unclear. V gave up 8 bases and J gave up 0 bases, with 13 bases separating them. The CDR3 length is 15 residues. Germline V gene data show CDR1 as ENHRY and CDR2 as SYGVKD. The CDR3 nucleotides are TGTGCCATCGGAGGAGGACCCGCAACTAATGAAAAACTGTTTTTT. Its protein product is CAIGGGPATNEKLFF.

This chain's CDR3 is CASSSGQGHLGYTF. The DNA for the CDR3 is TGCGCCAGCAGCTCTGGACAGGGTCATCTTGGCTACACCTTC. This chain connects TRBV5-1 to TRBJ1-2; TRBD1 aligns across 8 bases. V lost 3 bases and J lost 7; bases outside the gene matches: 8. The germline CDR1 and CDR2 sequences are SGHRS and YFSETQ. This CDR3 is 14 amino acids long.